This T cell receptor beta chain came from a study of T cells after yellow fever vaccination. This clonotype was found a few times. The antigen remains undetermined. Each CDR3 protein is one row after TCRdb ran MiXCR on the 5' RACE reads. The table lists approximately 300,000 distinct CDR3 sequences, 10% to 15% of them singletons. Study-wide findings and caveats: Bulk-population clonotypes that are abundant could appear as contaminants in FACS-sorted repertoires. Clonotypes found in both CD4 and CD8 compartments made up a small share. By day 5 rather than day 15, the secondary response had peaked, though it was weaker. Reappearing after the booster were most of the clones from primary vaccination (about 96% CD4, approximately 89% CD8).

Germline CDR1 SGHTA, CDR2 FQGNSA. The CDR3 totals 16 residues. V was clipped by 4 bases and J by 2 bases; unmatched bases: 6. The sequenced sample was CD4+ T cells sorted from PBMCs, obtained 45 days after the yellow fever booster vaccination. V usage is TRBV7-2 and J usage is TRBJ2-1; 9 positions match TRBD2. The TCR comes from a young man who received the YFV17D yellow fever vaccine. CDR3 bases: TGTGCCAGCAGCTCGGTAGCGGGAGTCGCCTACAATGAGCAGTTCTTC. Protein: CASSSVAGVAYNEQFF.